This T cell receptor (beta chain) was found in a study of T cell changes during pregnancy in multiple sclerosis. Assay used: immunoSEQ multiplex PCR; TCRdb lists only in-frame clones, some missing. Of some 94,000 clones in the sample, 92% are singletons; the top ten hold less than 2%. V was cut by 3 bases and J by 5 bases, with 14 bases left in between. Germline CDR1 reads MNHNS; CDR2 reads SASEGT. This CDR3 spans 14 amino acids. This clone was counted a single time. The receptor's source is a female donor with multiple sclerosis, enrolled in a pregnancy study. This chain links TRBV6-1 with TRBJ2-7; no clear D gene. The material sequenced was peripheral blood, taken in the first trimester of pregnancy. The CDR3, as DNA: TGTGCCAGCAGTGATCCTAAGAGTCTTAACGAGCAGTACTTC. Its translation: CASSDPKSLNEQYF.